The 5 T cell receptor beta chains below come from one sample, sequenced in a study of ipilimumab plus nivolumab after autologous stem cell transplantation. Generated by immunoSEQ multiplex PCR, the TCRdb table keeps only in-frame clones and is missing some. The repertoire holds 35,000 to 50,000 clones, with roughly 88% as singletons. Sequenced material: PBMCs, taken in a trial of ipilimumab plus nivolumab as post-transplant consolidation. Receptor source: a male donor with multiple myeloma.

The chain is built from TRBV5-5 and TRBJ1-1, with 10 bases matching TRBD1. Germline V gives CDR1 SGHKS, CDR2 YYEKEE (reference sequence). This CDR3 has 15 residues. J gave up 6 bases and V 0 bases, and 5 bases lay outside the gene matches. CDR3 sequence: CASSLARQGAAEAFF. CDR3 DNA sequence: TGTGCCAGCAGCTTGGCTCGACAGGGGGCGGCTGAAGCTTTCTTT.

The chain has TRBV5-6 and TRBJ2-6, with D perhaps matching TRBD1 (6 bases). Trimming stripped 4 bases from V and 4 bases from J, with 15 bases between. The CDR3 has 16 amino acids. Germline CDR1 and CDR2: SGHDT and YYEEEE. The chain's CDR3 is CASSPPGAIGANVLTF. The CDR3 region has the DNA TGTGCCAGCAGCCCCCCAGGGGCCATCGGGGCCAACGTCCTGACTTTC.

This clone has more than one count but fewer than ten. CDR3 residues: CASSRLGRGNTEAFF. CDR3 nucleotides: TGCGCCAGCAGCAGATTGGGAAGAGGTAACACTGAAGCTTTCTTT. The chain links TRBV5-1 to TRBJ1-1, with D unresolved. Germline lookup yields CDR1 SGHRS and CDR2 YFSETQ. CDR3 size: 15 residues. V was trimmed by 4 bases and J by 2 bases, leaving 15 bases between them. The full variable domain, with the rest looked up from reference TRBV5-1 and TRBJ1-1, is KAGVTQTPRYLIKTRGQQVTLSCSPISGHRSVSWYQQTPGQGLQFLFEYFSETQRNKGNFPGRFSGRQFSNSRSEMNVSTLELGDSALYLCASSRLGRGNTEAFFGQGTRLTVV.

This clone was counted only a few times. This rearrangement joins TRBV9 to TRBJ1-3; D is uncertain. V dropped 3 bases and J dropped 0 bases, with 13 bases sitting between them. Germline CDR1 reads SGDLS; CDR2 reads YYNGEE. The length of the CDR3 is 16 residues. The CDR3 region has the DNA TGTGCCAGCAGCGGAGCAGAACGCAGCTCTGGAAACACCATATATTTT. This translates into CASSGAERSSGNTIYF.

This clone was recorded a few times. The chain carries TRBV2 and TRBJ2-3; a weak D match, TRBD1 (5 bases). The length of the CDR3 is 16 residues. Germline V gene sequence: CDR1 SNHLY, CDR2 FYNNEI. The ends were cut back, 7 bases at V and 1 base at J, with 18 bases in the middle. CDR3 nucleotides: TGTGCCAGCAACGGCGGACAACCCGGCCGCACAGATACGCAGTATTTT. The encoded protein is CASNGGQPGRTDTQYF.